One and the same sample provided the 12 T cell receptor beta chains below, sequenced in a study of T-cell reconstitution after alpha-beta-depleted transplantation in children. TCRbeta library construction was performed incorporating unique molecular identifiers. TCRdb called the PCR reads again in MiXCR, with one record for every CDR3 protein. The sample consists of approximately 510,000 distinct CDR3 sequences, approximately 16% of them appearing once. The sequencing used PBMCs from the stem cell graft donor, collected from the stem cell graft. These receptors came from a human donor who donated a stem cell graft to a child with acute lymphoblastic leukemia.

The genes are TRBV10-3 and TRBJ1-4; unclear D gene. The germline V gene has CDR1 ENHRY and CDR2 SYGVKD. V lost 6 bases, J lost 8 bases, and 10 bases lay in between. The length of the CDR3 is 12 residues. The DNA of the CDR3 is TGTGCCATCAGCCTCGGAGGGGAAAAACTGTTTTTT. This codes for CAISLGGEKLFF.

The rearrangement uses TRBV12-3 or TRBV12-4 and TRBJ1-2, with D uncertain. The CDR3 spans 14 residues. The V end lost 3 bases, the J end lost 3 bases, and 11 bases lay between the germline ends. CDR3 protein: CASSFVGDDYGYTF. CDR3 bases: TGTGCCAGCAGTTTTGTGGGAGACGACTATGGCTACACCTTC.

This rearrangement joins TRBV10-3 to TRBJ2-1, with 8 bases matching TRBD2. The CDR3 spans 18 residues. V lost 11 bases, J lost 1 base, and 19 bases stayed unmatched. CDR1 ENHRY and CDR2 SYGVKD come from the germline V gene. The CDR3 sequence is CARRGPLFGRVSYNEQFF. In DNA, the CDR3 is TGTGCCCGAAGGGGCCCCCTTTTCGGGAGGGTTTCCTACAATGAGCAGTTCTTC.

This clonotype was found a few times. This rearrangement joins TRBV20-1 to TRBJ2-7, with 8 positions matching TRBD2. Germline lookup yields CDR1 DFQATT and CDR2 SNEGSKA (reference sequence). V lost 6 bases and J lost 5; bases outside the gene matches: 15. The length of the CDR3 is 15 residues. CDR3 sequence: CSAYSGKAGAHEQYF. The CDR3 DNA sequence: TGCAGTGCCTACTCCGGGAAAGCGGGAGCCCACGAGCAGTACTTC.

This clonotype was seen ten or more times. This rearrangement joins TRBV7-9 to TRBJ1-5; no definite D call. The germline gives CDR1 SEHNR, CDR2 FQNEAQ (reference sequence). The CDR3 length is 14 residues. V was pared by 1 base and J by 0 bases, with 4 bases between. CDR3 loop: CASSLETSNQPQHF. CDR3 in DNA: TGTGCCAGCAGCTTAGAAACTAGCAATCAGCCCCAGCATTTT.

The gene calls are TRBV9 and TRBJ2-1; D not resolved. Germline V gives CDR1 SGDLS, CDR2 YYNGEE. The CDR3 is made up of 13 amino acids. V was pared by 3 bases and J by 6 bases, with 10 bases between. The DNA for the CDR3 is TGTGCCAGCAGCGCCAGCGATTGCAATGAGCAGTTCTTC. Translation: CASSASDCNEQFF.

V usage is TRBV7-6 and J usage is TRBJ2-5, with 7 bases fitting TRBD1. The germline V gene encodes CDR1 SGHVS and CDR2 FNYEAQ. The CDR3 has 14 amino acids. V lost 4 bases to trimming and J lost 3 bases; unmatched junction nucleotides: 5. The CDR3 protein is CASSSSTGEETQYF. CDR3 nucleotide sequence: TGTGCCAGCAGCTCAAGCACAGGGGAAGAGACCCAGTACTTC.

This clonotype was observed a few times. The chain links TRBV4-2 to TRBJ2-7; TRBD2 agrees at 7 bases. The V and J ends lost 0 bases and 0 bases, in that order; junction bases with no gene match: 5. Per the germline V gene, CDR1 is LGHNA and CDR2 is YNFKEQ. There are 16 residues in the CDR3. CDR3 bases: TGTGCCAGCAGCCAAGATCTAGGGACTATCTCCTACGAGCAGTACTTC. Protein sequence: CASSQDLGTISYEQYF.

The chain couples TRBV6-2 or TRBV6-3 to TRBJ2-1; 11 bases align to TRBD1. The V segment lost 8 bases and the J segment 0 bases; nucleotides outside the gene matches: 6. The length of the CDR3 is 16 residues. Germline CDR1 MNHEY, CDR2 SVGEGT. For the CDR3, the DNA is TGTGCCAGCCGGACAGGGGGCCACATCTCCTACAATGAGCAGTTCTTC. Translating it yields CASRTGGHISYNEQFF.

This clonotype was detected many times. The chain is built from TRBV12-3 or TRBV12-4 and TRBJ2-3; 8 bases fit TRBD1. This CDR3 contains 15 residues. V dropped 8 bases and J dropped 3; count of bases not matched to a gene: 10. The CDR3, as DNA: TGTGCCAGCGGCCCGACAGGGGAAGGAACAGATACGCAGTATTTT. This codes for CASGPTGEGTDTQYF.

The V and J genes are TRBV3-1 and TRBJ2-7; D remains ambiguous. Germline V gene data show CDR1 as LGHDT and CDR2 as YNNKEL (reference sequence). The length of the CDR3 is 16 residues. V lost 0 bases, J lost 1 base, and 13 bases lay in between. The CDR3 protein is CASSQDTRGLSYEQYF. DNA for the CDR3: TGTGCCAGCAGCCAAGATACAAGAGGCTTGTCCTACGAGCAGTACTTC.

The chain is built from TRBV12-3 or TRBV12-4 and TRBJ2-5; D remains unclear. The CDR3 has 13 amino acids. Trimming took off 0 bases at V and 3 bases at J, with 5 bases between the two ends. This chain's CDR3 is CASSLAVEETQYF. The CDR3 DNA sequence: TGTGCCAGCAGTTTAGCGGTAGAAGAGACCCAGTACTTC.